These 9 T cell receptor beta chains originate from one sample sequenced in a study of cytomegalovirus exposure and HLA in healthy donors. The PCR used 60 Vbeta and 13 Jbeta primers. Sequencing used immunoSEQ multiplex PCR; TCRdb keeps in-frame clones, though not all of them. In the table there are under 200,000 clones, about 83% of which are singletons. Sequencing was performed on PBMCs. All receptors come from a middle-aged man in good health and CMV-seropositive.

J is TRBJ1-1 and V is TRBV7-2; 8 bases align to TRBD1. Germline V lookup: CDR1 SGHTA, CDR2 FQGNSA. V was clipped by 2 bases and J by 5 bases; unmatched bases: 13. The CDR3 length is 17 residues. The CDR3 loop is CASSLRLLQGARTEAFF. DNA of the CDR3: TGTGCCAGCAGCTTACGGCTCCTGCAGGGGGCGCGGACTGAAGCTTTCTTT.

V and J are TRBV7-8 and TRBJ2-3; 9 bases match TRBD1. This CDR3 comprises 16 residues. V was clipped by 5 bases and J by 4 bases; unmatched bases: 10. CDR1 is SGHVS, CDR2 FQNEAQ, per germline. This chain's CDR3 is CASSPYRGRRADTQYF. CDR3 in DNA: TGTGCCAGCAGCCCCTACAGGGGGCGGCGTGCAGATACGCAGTATTTT.

The chain carries TRBV6-1 and TRBJ1-2; D gene ambiguous. Germline V gene sequence: CDR1 MNHNS, CDR2 SASEGT. V gave up 0 bases and J gave up 4 bases, with 3 bases separating them. The CDR3 is 12 amino acids. CDR3 nucleotides: TGTGCCAGCAGTGAAGCCGGCTATGGCTACACCTTC. It codes for CASSEAGYGYTF.

V usage is TRBV11-2 and J usage is TRBJ2-7; the match to TRBD2 covers 8 bases. Germline-derived CDR1 and CDR2 are SGHAT and FQNNGV. Losses at the gene ends were 5 bases for V and 4 bases for J; bases not matched to a gene: 4. This CDR3 has 13 residues. CDR3 amino acids: CASSQGLAYEQYF. The CDR3 DNA reads TGTGCCAGCAGCCAAGGACTAGCATACGAGCAGTACTTC.

The count of this clone is one. This chain links TRBV11-3 with TRBJ2-7; TRBD1 matches at 7 bases. From germline, CDR1 is SGHNT and CDR2 YENEEA. V trimming: 5 bases; J trimming: 6 bases; junction bases outside the gene matches: 13. This CDR3 region has 15 residues. Written as DNA, the CDR3 is TGTGCCAGCAGCCCTCCGGGACAGCCGGGATTCGAGCAGTACTTC. It encodes CASSPPGQPGFEQYF. Full variable domain (remainder filled in from reference TRBV11-3 and TRBJ2-7): EAGVVQSPRYKIIEKKQPVAFWCNPISGHNTLYWYLQNLGQGPELLIRYENEEAVDDSQLPKDRFSAERLKGVDSTLKIQPAELGDSAVYLCASSPPGQPGFEQYFGPGTRLTVT.

The chain joins TRBV6-1 to TRBJ2-2; tentative D call: TRBD2 (5 bases). Germline assignment: CDR1 MNHNS and CDR2 SASEGT. CDR3 length: 14 amino acids. The V end was cut by 8 bases, the J end by 2 bases, with 12 bases between. The CDR3: CASSRGQNTGELFF. The CDR3 coding sequence is TGTGCCAGCTCACGAGGGCAAAACACCGGGGAGCTGTTTTTT.

This clone was seen a single time. The rearrangement joins TRBV6-6 to TRBJ1-1; TRBD1 agrees at 7 bases. V shed 7 bases, J shed 6 bases, and the junction held 11 bases outside the gene matches. Germline V gene sequence: CDR1 MNHNY, CDR2 SVGAGI (reference sequence). This CDR3 has 14 residues. As DNA, the CDR3 is TGTGCCAGCACTCCACTCGACAGGGCCCCTGAAGCTTTCTTT. Protein product: CASTPLDRAPEAFF.

The chain combines TRBV6-5 with TRBJ1-5; 7 nucleotides line up with TRBD1. The trim removed 5 bases at V and 0 bases at J, leaving 4 bases unmatched. CDR1 MNHEY and CDR2 SVGAGI come from the germline V gene. The CDR3 has 15 amino acids. In DNA, the CDR3 is TGTGCCAGCAGTCGGGACAGTTATAGCAATCAGCCCCAGCATTTT. This sequence encodes CASSRDSYSNQPQHF.

The chain couples TRBV18 to TRBJ2-3; 9 bases align to TRBD2. With V trimmed by 6 bases and J by 1 base, 8 bases remained unmatched. The CDR3 has 16 amino acids. Germline V gene sequence: CDR1 KGHSH, CDR2 LQKENI. The chain's CDR3 is CASSPKAGGGTDTQYF. CDR3 nucleotide sequence: TGTGCCAGCTCCCCAAAAGCGGGAGGAGGCACAGATACGCAGTATTTT.